This T cell receptor (beta chain) was found in a study of T cells in Graves' hyperthyroidism and ophthalmopathy. CDR1 is DFQATT, CDR2 SNEGSKA, per germline (reference sequence). CDR3 length equals 12 residues. Using RNA transcripts as the source, TCR beta CDR3 regions were amplified. The TCR CDR3 was amplified in a first-round RT-PCR using the HTBI primer set. A single record per CDR3 protein comes from TCRdb applying MiXCR to the multiplex PCR reads. Among 50,000 to 55,000 distinct CDR3 sequences listed, about half were seen once. Remarks on this clonotype: Its ends do not fully match the called genes, so a read error is possible.

The chain uses TRBV20-1 and TRBJ2-1; 12 nucleotides agree with TRBD2. The receptor was derived from a woman aged 45-60 years with Graves' ophthalmopathy. The sequencing sample was made of blood. The chain's CDR3 is CSTSGRPDEQFF. CDR3 bases: TGCAGTACTAGCGGGAGGCCGGATGAGCAGTTCTTC.